A single sample gave rise to the 12 T cell receptor beta chains below, sequenced in a study of CD8 T cells in ankylosing spondylitis. Points from the study as a whole: Roughly eight highly homologous variants made up a TCR beta motif that seemed to typify ankylosing spondylitis blood.

These receptors' targets are unknown. One entry per CDR3 protein, called by TCRdb with MiXCR from the 5' RACE reads. Of roughly 670,000 distinct CDR3 sequences detected, 15% to 20% appear once; the ten largest clones hold approximately 18%. Sequences were obtained from blood, either unsorted or a sorted T cell fraction (not recorded which). The receptors were gathered from a male donor with ankylosing spondylitis.

This clonotype appeared many times. This chain links TRBV6-2 or TRBV6-3 with TRBJ1-1; D call uncertain. Germline V gene sequence: CDR1 MNHEY, CDR2 SVGEGT. V was shortened by 2 bases and J by 4 bases, with 8 bases between the two germline ends. This CDR3 spans 13 amino acids. The CDR3: CASSYVGITEAFF. The CDR3 nucleotides read TGTGCCAGCAGTTACGTTGGTATCACTGAAGCTTTCTTT.

The chain couples TRBV6-1 to TRBJ2-1; D remains ambiguous. Trimming cost V 4 bases and J 1 base, with 11 bases left between them. CDR3 length equals 15 residues. Germline V gene data show CDR1 as MNHNS and CDR2 as SASEGT. The CDR3 nucleotides are TGTGCCAGCAGTGGCGCGGCGATTTCCTACAATGAGCAGTTCTTC. It yields the protein CASSGAAISYNEQFF.

The genes are TRBV6-1 and TRBJ2-1; 7 nucleotides match TRBD2. In germline, CDR1 is MNHNS, CDR2 SASEGT. The CDR3 totals 16 residues. J gave up 3 bases and V 6 bases, and 11 bases lay outside the gene matches. The CDR3 reads CASSVPAGGGYNEQFF. In nucleotides, the CDR3 is TGTGCCAGCAGCGTTCCCGCGGGCGGGGGCTACAATGAGCAGTTCTTC.

Only a few counts were recorded for this clonotype. The V and J genes are TRBV7-9 and TRBJ2-2, with D perhaps TRBD2 (6 bases). The CDR3 is 17 residues long. The V gene lost 2 bases and the J gene lost 0 bases, with 13 bases spanning the gap. CDR1 and CDR2 from the germline V gene are SEHNR and FQNEAQ (reference sequence). The CDR3 sequence is CASSLRSGQTNTGELFF. The CDR3 DNA sequence: TGTGCCAGCAGCTTACGTAGCGGTCAGACGAACACCGGGGAGCTGTTTTTT.

The DNA of the CDR3 is TGTGCCAGCAGCTTATCCAACTACAATGAGCAGTTCTTC. It codes for CASSLSNYNEQFF. This chain links TRBV7-3 with TRBJ2-1; D gene uncertain. Germline lookup yields CDR1 SGHTA and CDR2 FQGTGA. This CDR3 contains 13 residues. V lost 2 bases to trimming and J lost 3 bases, with 5 bases between them.

The rearrangement links TRBV12-3 or TRBV12-4 to TRBJ1-1; maybe TRBD1 (5 bases). This CDR3 spans 15 amino acids. With 5 bases removed from V and 7 bases from J, the gap between germline ends came to 20 bases. The CDR3 region is CASSPGGQPHHEAFF. CDR3 coding DNA: TGTGCCAGCAGTCCTGGTGGACAACCACACCATGAAGCTTTCTTT.

Turning to this clonotype: With a much larger clone just one base away, this may be a read error. V and J are TRBV12-3 or TRBV12-4 and TRBJ2-3; 9 bases align to TRBD2. V was pared by 3 bases and J by 8 bases, with 9 bases of the junction left unmatched. The CDR3 totals 15 residues. CDR3 protein: CASSFKGLAAGTQYF. The CDR3 DNA reads TGTGCCAGCAGTTTTAAGGGACTAGCTGCAGGTACGCAGTATTTT.

The rearrangement uses TRBV6-1 and TRBJ1-2; 7 positions match TRBD1. CDR1 and CDR2 (germline): MNHNS, SASEGT. This CDR3 is built from 16 residues. V was pared by 6 bases and J by 0 bases, with 10 bases of the junction left unmatched. The CDR3 sequence: CASRHFRDSSNYGYTF. CDR3 nucleotides: TGTGCCAGCAGACATTTCCGGGACAGCTCTAACTATGGCTACACCTTC.

This clonotype showed up just a few times. J is TRBJ2-1 and V is TRBV2, with a weak D call TRBD2 (6 bases). V lost 2 bases to trimming and J lost 7 bases, with 15 bases between them. This CDR3 spans 15 amino acids. CDR1 and CDR2 from the germline V gene are SNHLY and FYNNEI. The CDR3 nucleotides read TGTGCCAGCAGTGAACTGGGGGACTTGGGGAATGAGCAGTTCTTC. Translating it yields CASSELGDLGNEQFF.

This clonotype was detected a few times. The chain uses TRBV29-1 and TRBJ1-1; 8 bases fit TRBD1. Germline loops: CDR1 SQVTM, CDR2 ANQGSEA. Germline trimming cut 6 bases from V and 3 bases from J; bases unmatched to any gene: 9. The CDR3 covers 14 residues. CDR3: CSVYRGQGHTEAFF. CDR3 DNA: TGCAGCGTCTACAGAGGACAGGGTCACACTGAAGCTTTCTTT.

This clonotype appeared a few times. The chain couples TRBV12-3 or TRBV12-4 to TRBJ2-3; possible D gene TRBD2, 5 bases. This CDR3 comprises 14 residues. Deletions cut 10 bases from V and 3 bases from J, with 17 bases between. CDR3: CATEEAYRTDTQYF. For the CDR3, the DNA is TGTGCCACTGAGGAGGCATATAGAACAGATACGCAGTATTTT.

This clonotype appeared a few times. The chain uses TRBV20-1 and TRBJ2-7; 7 bases align to TRBD1. Germline loops: CDR1 DFQATT, CDR2 SNEGSKA (reference sequence). The V and J ends lost 6 bases and 2 bases, in that order; junction bases with no gene match: 4. The CDR3 extends over 12 amino acids. CDR3 sequence: CSAPGTAYEQYF. DNA for the CDR3: TGCAGTGCGCCAGGGACAGCCTACGAGCAGTACTTC.